By share of the sample, the clone carrying this T cell receptor (beta chain) is medium-sized. Its antigen is not known. Each CDR3 protein is one row after TCRdb ran MiXCR on the reads. The repertoire includes about 34,000 distinct CDR3 sequences, just over 50% of them detected once, and 90% sits in the top ten. The sample originates from a study of T cell repertoires in cytomegalovirus infection. The receptor's source is a human donor in good health (CMV status not recorded). Some clones in this sample may be carry-over from other donors' samples. Sequences were derived from CD8+ T cells from cultured PBMCs, sampled from culture after CMV antigen stimulation.

CDR3 sequence (DNA): TGTGCCAGCAGTTACCCACAGGAGCTGTTTTTT. This sequence encodes CASSYPQELFF. The chain employs TRBV6-2 or TRBV6-3 and TRBJ2-2; D is unclear. The CDR3 runs 11 residues. CDR1 and CDR2 (germline): MNHEY, SVGEGT. V was shortened by 2 bases and J by 10 bases, with 5 bases between the two germline ends.